Below are 30 T cell receptor beta chains sequenced from a single sample in a study of cytomegalovirus exposure and HLA in healthy donors. The PCR employed 60 Vbeta primers together with 13 Jbeta primers. The method was immunoSEQ multiplex PCR; TCRdb's version includes in-frame clones alone and lacks a portion of them. The table has 120,000 or so clones, approximately 80% seen once. Sample: PBMCs. These receptors all stem from a female donor in good health and CMV-seropositive.

The chain recombines TRBV28 with TRBJ1-4; possible D gene TRBD1, 6 bases. V gave up 8 bases and J gave up 5 bases, with 15 bases separating them. Germline lookup yields CDR1 MDHEN and CDR2 SYDVKM. CDR3 length equals 14 residues. CDR3 DNA sequence: TGTGCCAGCCGAGAGGGACACCTGAATGAAAAACTGTTTTTT. The encoded protein is CASREGHLNEKLFF.

The CDR3, as DNA: TGTGCCAGCAGCCAACACCTAGCCTACGAGCAGTACTTC. Translated, it gives CASSQHLAYEQYF. The V call is TRBV14, the J call TRBJ2-7; no definite D call. Between the trimmed V and J ends, which lost 2 bases and 2 bases, there was a span of 7 bases. The CDR3 covers 13 residues. CDR1 is SGHDN, CDR2 FVKESK, per germline.

The gene calls are TRBV30 and TRBJ2-3; 9 positions agree with TRBD1. CDR3 length: 15 residues. V trimming: 2 bases; J trimming: 2 bases; junction bases outside the gene matches: 5. Germline assignment: CDR1 GTSNPN and CDR2 SVGIG (reference sequence). CDR3 DNA sequence: TGTGCCTGGAGTCTACAGGGGGCGCCCACAGATACGCAGTATTTT. It codes for CAWSLQGAPTDTQYF.

This sequence joins TRBV6-5 and TRBJ1-5, with D hard to call. CDR1 is MNHEY and CDR2 is SVGAGI in the germline V gene. V shed 8 bases and J shed 3 bases, with 14 bases lying between them. The CDR3 covers 14 residues. CDR3 in DNA: TGTGCCAGCCGGCGGCAGCCTAACAATCAGCCCCAGCATTTT. Its translation: CASRRQPNNQPQHF.

The chain couples TRBV7-3 to TRBJ1-1; 7 bases align to TRBD1. V lost 5 bases and J lost 0; bases outside the gene matches: 3. The CDR3 covers 14 residues. The germline V gene encodes CDR1 SGHTA and CDR2 FQGTGA. Here the CDR3 reads CASSATGLNTEAFF. As DNA, the CDR3 is TGTGCCAGCAGCGCGACAGGGTTGAACACTGAAGCTTTCTTT.

The chain combines TRBV28 with TRBJ2-2; TRBD1 is a possible D gene (6 bases). The CDR3 runs to 16 residues. V was clipped by 7 bases and J by 5 bases, with 20 bases between them. Per the germline V gene, CDR1 is MDHEN and CDR2 is SYDVKM. The CDR3 here is CASTRGQTVRTGELFF. The CDR3 DNA follows: TGTGCCAGCACCAGAGGACAGACAGTGCGAACCGGGGAGCTGTTTTTT.

The chain links TRBV2 to TRBJ2-3; D may be TRBD2 (5 bases). The CDR3 loop spans 14 amino acids. Germline CDR1 reads SNHLY; CDR2 reads FYNNEI. V was trimmed by 7 bases and J by 8 bases, leaving 19 bases between them. As DNA, the CDR3 is TGTGCCAGCATTTCAGTTTCGGGGAAGGGTACGCAGTATTTT. This translates into CASISVSGKGTQYF.

The rearrangement uses TRBV29-1 and TRBJ1-2, with D unresolved. The CDR3 extends over 13 amino acids. The V gene's germline CDR1 is SQVTM and CDR2 ANQGSEA. V shed 0 bases and J shed 5 bases, with 10 bases lying between them. CDR3 region: CSVEDPVNYGYTF. In nucleotides, the CDR3 is TGCAGCGTTGAAGATCCAGTGAATTATGGCTACACCTTC.

The chain employs TRBV7-8 and TRBJ1-4; D call uncertain. The CDR3 sequence is 15 residues long. V was shortened by 1 base and J by 11 bases, with 17 bases between the two germline ends. Germline V gene lookup returns CDR1 SGHVS and CDR2 FQNEAQ. The CDR3 DNA follows: TGTGCCAGCAGCTTAGAAACAGACCTATCGGGGAAACTGTTTTTT. Its protein product is CASSLETDLSGKLFF.

There are a few counts of this clone. The CDR3 nucleotides read TGTGCCAGCAGCCAAGAGGACAGGAGCTACACTGAAGCTTTCTTT. The encoded protein is CASSQEDRSYTEAFF. The chain has TRBV4-2 and TRBJ1-1, with 7 bases that match TRBD1. Losses at the gene ends were 0 bases for V and 3 bases for J; bases not matched to a gene: 4. Germline assignment: CDR1 LGHNA and CDR2 YNFKEQ. The CDR3 totals 15 residues.

The chain combines TRBV19 with TRBJ1-2; D not resolved. CDR3 length equals 15 residues. Germline CDR1 and CDR2: LNHDA and SQIVND (reference sequence). The germline V and J ends were trimmed by 9 bases and 2 bases, with 19 bases remaining between them. As DNA, the CDR3 is TGTGCCAGCGCTTCGGTGACCGGGTCAAACTATGGCTACACCTTC. Its translation is CASASVTGSNYGYTF.

V gene TRBV11-3 combines with J gene TRBJ2-1, with D unclear. CDR1 is SGHNT and CDR2 is YENEEA in the germline V gene. The germline V and J ends were trimmed by 1 base and 7 bases, with 8 bases remaining between them. The CDR3 sequence is 13 residues long. The CDR3 region is CASSLGAVNEQFF. DNA of the CDR3: TGTGCCAGCAGCTTAGGGGCTGTGAATGAGCAGTTCTTC.

Only a few counts were recorded for this clone. The chain is built from TRBV7-9 and TRBJ2-7, with TRBD1 matching 9 bases. Trimming removed 8 bases from V and 2 bases from J; junction bases left unmatched: 4. This CDR3 region has 13 residues. CDR1 is SEHNR, CDR2 FQNEAQ, per germline (reference sequence). The CDR3 DNA reads TGTGCCAGCGGGACAGGGACCACCTACGAGCAGTACTTC. Protein: CASGTGTTYEQYF.

The chain links TRBV10-2 to TRBJ1-1; D uncertain. The CDR3 sequence is 16 residues long. Deletions cut 4 bases from V and 0 bases from J, with 15 bases between. Germline V gene lookup returns CDR1 WSHSY and CDR2 SAAADI. The CDR3: CASSAGALSMNTEAFF. CDR3 in DNA: TGCGCCAGCAGTGCTGGTGCGCTTAGCATGAACACTGAAGCTTTCTTT.

This sequence joins TRBV27 and TRBJ2-3, with 11 bases matching TRBD2. Germline assignment: CDR1 MNHEY and CDR2 SMNVEV (reference sequence). This CDR3 spans 16 amino acids. The trim removed 6 bases at V and 3 bases at J, leaving 8 bases unmatched. CDR3 DNA sequence: TGTGCCAGCAGAAGGGGCTGGACTAGCGGGACAGATACGCAGTATTTT. Its translation is CASRRGWTSGTDTQYF.

V and J are TRBV30 and TRBJ1-6; D is possibly TRBD1 (6 bases). From germline, CDR1 is GTSNPN and CDR2 SVGIG (reference sequence). The CDR3 covers 17 residues. V lost 5 bases and J 6 bases, leaving 23 bases between the germline ends. CDR3 loop: CAWAPWWGQGGNSPLHF. CDR3 sequence (DNA): TGTGCCTGGGCCCCTTGGTGGGGGCAGGGTGGTAATTCACCCCTCCACTTT.

CDR3 coding DNA: TGTGCCAGCAGTTCAGGGAGGGGCACTGAAGCTTTCTTT. This encodes CASSSGRGTEAFF. The chain joins TRBV27 to TRBJ1-1, with a tentative D call TRBD1 (5 bases). CDR1 MNHEY and CDR2 SMNVEV come from the germline V gene (reference sequence). The CDR3 is 13 residues long. V dropped 4 bases and J dropped 4 bases, with 10 bases sitting between them.

The rearrangement joins TRBV5-4 to TRBJ2-1; TRBD2 agrees at 14 bases. CDR1 and CDR2 from the germline V gene are SGHNT and YYREEE (reference sequence). The CDR3 has 18 amino acids. V was clipped by 3 bases and J by 4 bases; unmatched bases: 9. The CDR3 nucleotides are TGTGCCAGCAGCTCGACTAGCGGGGGGGCAATTAGATACAATGAGCAGTTCTTC. Protein sequence: CASSSTSGGAIRYNEQFF.

The genes are TRBV18 and TRBJ1-1; D may be TRBD1 (5 bases). CDR3 size: 15 residues. V lost 3 bases, J lost 5 bases, and 16 bases lay in between. Germline V lookup: CDR1 KGHSH, CDR2 LQKENI. CDR3 loop: CASSPSGVGLTEAFF. CDR3 sequence (DNA): TGTGCCAGCTCACCTAGCGGGGTGGGACTTACTGAAGCTTTCTTT.

The chain couples TRBV6-5 to TRBJ2-7; D is perhaps TRBD1 (5 bases). This CDR3 has 12 amino acids. V lost 10 bases to trimming and J lost 0 bases, with 10 bases between them. CDR1 is MNHEY and CDR2 is SVGAGI in the germline V gene. The CDR3 DNA reads TGTGCCACCCAGGGTTTCTCCTACGAGCAGTACTTC. Amino acid sequence: CATQGFSYEQYF.

The chain has TRBV7-9 and TRBJ1-2; perhaps TRBD1 as D (6 bases). CDR3 length: 16 residues. The V gene lost 1 base and the J gene lost 0 bases, with 12 bases spanning the gap. The germline V gene encodes CDR1 SEHNR and CDR2 FQNEAQ (reference sequence). CDR3 in amino acids: CASSLDREGPNYGYTF. The CDR3 nucleotides are TGTGCCAGCAGCTTAGACAGGGAAGGGCCTAACTATGGCTACACCTTC.

V usage is TRBV7-3 and J usage is TRBJ2-1; 12 bases fit TRBD2. Germline V gene data show CDR1 as SGHTA and CDR2 as FQGTGA. This CDR3 comprises 15 residues. After removal of 5 bases from V and 5 bases from J, the junction contained 4 bases not matched to a gene. In DNA form, the CDR3 reads TGTGCCAGCAGCCCCACTAGCGGGGGGAACAATGAGCAGTTCTTC. It specifies CASSPTSGGNNEQFF.

This clone was seen a few times. V usage is TRBV19 and J usage is TRBJ1-3, with D possibly matching TRBD1 (6 bases). Germline assignment: CDR1 LNHDA and CDR2 SQIVND (reference sequence). The CDR3 is 16 residues long. The V end was cut by 3 bases, the J end by 0 bases, with 12 bases between. Written as DNA, the CDR3 is TGTGCCAGTAGTATCACAGGGTTTATCTCTGGAAACACCATATATTTT. It codes for CASSITGFISGNTIYF.

This clone was observed once. J is TRBJ1-1 and V is TRBV5-8, with TRBD1 as a possible D gene (6 bases). The V end lost 3 bases, the J end lost 1 base, and 13 bases lay between the germline ends. The germline V gene encodes CDR1 SGHTS and CDR2 YDEGEE. There are 15 residues in the CDR3. CDR3 DNA sequence: TGTGCCAGCAGCTGGGGGCAGGGTGAGAACACTGAAGCTTTCTTT. Its translation: CASSWGQGENTEAFF.

J is TRBJ2-1 and V is TRBV2, with 9 bases that match TRBD1. CDR3 length: 17 residues. V lost 2 bases to trimming and J lost 6 bases; unmatched junction nucleotides: 11. The germline V gene has CDR1 SNHLY and CDR2 FYNNEI. CDR3 sequence reads: CASSELGSPGQGNEQFF. Written as DNA, the CDR3 is TGTGCCAGCAGTGAATTGGGCTCACCGGGACAGGGCAATGAGCAGTTCTTC. The full variable domain, with the rest looked up from reference TRBV2 and TRBJ2-1, is EPEVTQTPSHQVTQMGQEVILRCVPISNHLYFYWYRQILGQKVEFLVSFYNNEISEKSEIFDDQFSVERPDGSNFTLKIRSTKLEDSAMYFCASSELGSPGQGNEQFFGPGTRLTVL.

This chain uses TRBV7-2 with TRBJ2-1; 8 bases align to TRBD2. The CDR3 totals 15 residues. V gave up 7 bases and J gave up 2 bases; unmatched junction bases: 7. Germline values: CDR1 SGHTA, CDR2 FQGNSA. The CDR3 protein is CASTRGTRAYNEQFF. The CDR3 DNA reads TGTGCCAGCACCCGAGGGACTAGGGCCTACAATGAGCAGTTCTTC. The entire variable domain, with the rest obtained from reference TRBV7-2 and TRBJ2-1, is as follows: GAGVSQSPSNKVTEKGKDVELRCDPISGHTALYWYRQSLGQGLEFLIYFQGNSAPDKSGLPSDRFSAERTGGSVSTLTIQRTQQEDSAVYLCASTRGTRAYNEQFFGPGTRLTVL.

This clone turned up a few times. The V and J genes are TRBV6-1 and TRBJ2-7; D uncertain. The CDR3 runs to 14 residues. Germline loops: CDR1 MNHNS, CDR2 SASEGT. Trimming stripped 4 bases from V and 0 bases from J, with 10 bases between. The CDR3 DNA reads as TGTGCCAGCAGTGCCTTTCTTAGCTCCTACGAGCAGTACTTC. It encodes CASSAFLSSYEQYF.

V gene TRBV4-2 combines with J gene TRBJ2-2, with 9 positions matching TRBD2. Germline trimming cut 0 bases from V and 1 base from J; bases unmatched to any gene: 12. The length of the CDR3 is 20 residues. In germline, CDR1 is LGHNA, CDR2 YNFKEQ. CDR3 in DNA: TGTGCCAGCAGCCAAGAGCAGTTAGGCGGGGGGGCCGGGAACACCGGGGAGCTGTTTTTT. Protein sequence: CASSQEQLGGGAGNTGELFF.

This rearrangement joins TRBV5-8 to TRBJ1-6, with a tentative D call TRBD1 (6 bases). The germline V and J ends were trimmed by 9 bases and 13 bases, with 20 bases remaining between them. Germline loops: CDR1 SGHTS, CDR2 YDEGEE. CDR3 length: 13 residues. The CDR3 DNA reads TGTGCCACCCTGAGAAGGGGGGGGAGGCCCCTCCACTTT. Protein sequence: CATLRRGGRPLHF.

The rearrangement joins TRBV5-1 to TRBJ2-7; 11 bases align to TRBD1. Germline V lookup: CDR1 SGHRS, CDR2 YFSETQ. Trimming cost V 3 bases and J 12 bases; bases outside gene matches: 5. The length of the CDR3 is 12 residues. Here the CDR3 reads CASSSTGQGAYF. The CDR3 nucleotides read TGCGCCAGCAGCTCTACAGGACAGGGGGCGTACTTC.